This T cell receptor (beta chain) was recorded in a study of cytomegalovirus exposure and HLA in healthy donors. For this clone: No antigen is known for it.

Clones were sequenced by immunoSEQ multiplex PCR, and TCRdb holds only the in-frame ones, with some missing. There are roughly 150,000 clones in the sample; roughly 96% occur only once, and more than 0.7% lies in the top ten. The CDR3 has 14 amino acids. CDR1 and CDR2 from the germline V gene are MNHEY and SVGAGI. V was trimmed by 2 bases and J by 4 bases, leaving 6 bases between them. Study conclusions and caveats: The classifier reportedly diagnosed cytomegalovirus status with high specificity and sensitivity. TCR beta chains numbering 150 to 200 were designated cytomegalovirus-associated.

The sequence derives from a young woman in good health and CMV-seronegative. Sequenced input: PBMCs. The rearrangement joins TRBV6-5 to TRBJ2-6; perhaps TRBD1 as D (5 bases). The DNA for the CDR3 is TGTGCCAGCAGTTACGGGGCCGGGGCCAACGTCCTGACTTTC. Translating gives CASSYGAGANVLTF.